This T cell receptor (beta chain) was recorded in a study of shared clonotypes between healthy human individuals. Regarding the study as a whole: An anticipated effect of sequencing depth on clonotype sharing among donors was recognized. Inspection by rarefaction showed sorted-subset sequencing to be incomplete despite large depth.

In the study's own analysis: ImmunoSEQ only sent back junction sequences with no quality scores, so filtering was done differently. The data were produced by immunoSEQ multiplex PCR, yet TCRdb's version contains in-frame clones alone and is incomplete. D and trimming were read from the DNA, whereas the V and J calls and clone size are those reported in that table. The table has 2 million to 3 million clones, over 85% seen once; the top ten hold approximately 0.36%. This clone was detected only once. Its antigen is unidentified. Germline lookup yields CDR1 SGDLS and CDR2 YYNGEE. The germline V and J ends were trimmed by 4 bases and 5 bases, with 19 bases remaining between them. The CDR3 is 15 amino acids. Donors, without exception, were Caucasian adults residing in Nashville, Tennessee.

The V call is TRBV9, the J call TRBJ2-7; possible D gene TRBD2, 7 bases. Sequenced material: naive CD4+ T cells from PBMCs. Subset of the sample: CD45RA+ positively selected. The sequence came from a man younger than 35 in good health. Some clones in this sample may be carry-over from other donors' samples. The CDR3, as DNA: TGTGCCAGCAGCTCATCCTGGGGGGGGCTCCACGAGCAGTACTTC. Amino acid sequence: CASSSSWGGLHEQYF.